This entry concerns a single TCR beta chain. Its antigen is not known. Sequencing used immunoSEQ multiplex PCR; TCRdb keeps in-frame clones, though not all of them. The table shows around 1.5 million clones, with around 98% occurring only once. This record belongs to a study of shared clonotypes between healthy human individuals. The wider study: Donor ages ranged 18 to 49 years: a couple of women, a few men.

Study-wide findings and caveats: Clonotype sharing among the donors was expected to vary with sequencing depth. The study found lower generation probabilities in non-shared clonotypes than in those shared by all four donors.

The sequenced sample consisted of naive CD4+ T cells sorted from blood. Subset in this sample: CD45RA+ positively selected. This receptor was obtained from a man aged 25 to 40 in good health.

CDR3 amino acids: CASSLGQDRPNTEAFF. Here the CDR3 DNA reads TGTGCCAGCAGCTTAGGTCAAGACAGACCGAACACTGAAGCTTTCTTT. This chain joins TRBV11-2 and TRBJ1-1, with D possibly TRBD1 on 5 matching bases. Trimming cost V 1 base and J 1 base, with 13 bases left between them. Germline V CDR1 and CDR2: SGHAT, FQNNGV. The CDR3 totals 16 residues.